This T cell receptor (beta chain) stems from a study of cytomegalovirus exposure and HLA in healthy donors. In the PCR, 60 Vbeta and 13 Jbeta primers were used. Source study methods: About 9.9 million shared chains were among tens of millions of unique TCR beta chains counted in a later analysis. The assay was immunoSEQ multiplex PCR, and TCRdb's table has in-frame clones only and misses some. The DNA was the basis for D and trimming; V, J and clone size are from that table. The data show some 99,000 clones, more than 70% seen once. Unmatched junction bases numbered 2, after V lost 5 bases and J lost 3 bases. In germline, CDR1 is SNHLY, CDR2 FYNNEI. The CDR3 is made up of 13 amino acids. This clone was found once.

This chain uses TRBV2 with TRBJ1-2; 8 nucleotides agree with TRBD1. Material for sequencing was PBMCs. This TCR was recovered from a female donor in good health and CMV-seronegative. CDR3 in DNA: TGTGCCAGCAGTACGGACAGGGACTATGGCTACACCTTC. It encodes CASSTDRDYGYTF.